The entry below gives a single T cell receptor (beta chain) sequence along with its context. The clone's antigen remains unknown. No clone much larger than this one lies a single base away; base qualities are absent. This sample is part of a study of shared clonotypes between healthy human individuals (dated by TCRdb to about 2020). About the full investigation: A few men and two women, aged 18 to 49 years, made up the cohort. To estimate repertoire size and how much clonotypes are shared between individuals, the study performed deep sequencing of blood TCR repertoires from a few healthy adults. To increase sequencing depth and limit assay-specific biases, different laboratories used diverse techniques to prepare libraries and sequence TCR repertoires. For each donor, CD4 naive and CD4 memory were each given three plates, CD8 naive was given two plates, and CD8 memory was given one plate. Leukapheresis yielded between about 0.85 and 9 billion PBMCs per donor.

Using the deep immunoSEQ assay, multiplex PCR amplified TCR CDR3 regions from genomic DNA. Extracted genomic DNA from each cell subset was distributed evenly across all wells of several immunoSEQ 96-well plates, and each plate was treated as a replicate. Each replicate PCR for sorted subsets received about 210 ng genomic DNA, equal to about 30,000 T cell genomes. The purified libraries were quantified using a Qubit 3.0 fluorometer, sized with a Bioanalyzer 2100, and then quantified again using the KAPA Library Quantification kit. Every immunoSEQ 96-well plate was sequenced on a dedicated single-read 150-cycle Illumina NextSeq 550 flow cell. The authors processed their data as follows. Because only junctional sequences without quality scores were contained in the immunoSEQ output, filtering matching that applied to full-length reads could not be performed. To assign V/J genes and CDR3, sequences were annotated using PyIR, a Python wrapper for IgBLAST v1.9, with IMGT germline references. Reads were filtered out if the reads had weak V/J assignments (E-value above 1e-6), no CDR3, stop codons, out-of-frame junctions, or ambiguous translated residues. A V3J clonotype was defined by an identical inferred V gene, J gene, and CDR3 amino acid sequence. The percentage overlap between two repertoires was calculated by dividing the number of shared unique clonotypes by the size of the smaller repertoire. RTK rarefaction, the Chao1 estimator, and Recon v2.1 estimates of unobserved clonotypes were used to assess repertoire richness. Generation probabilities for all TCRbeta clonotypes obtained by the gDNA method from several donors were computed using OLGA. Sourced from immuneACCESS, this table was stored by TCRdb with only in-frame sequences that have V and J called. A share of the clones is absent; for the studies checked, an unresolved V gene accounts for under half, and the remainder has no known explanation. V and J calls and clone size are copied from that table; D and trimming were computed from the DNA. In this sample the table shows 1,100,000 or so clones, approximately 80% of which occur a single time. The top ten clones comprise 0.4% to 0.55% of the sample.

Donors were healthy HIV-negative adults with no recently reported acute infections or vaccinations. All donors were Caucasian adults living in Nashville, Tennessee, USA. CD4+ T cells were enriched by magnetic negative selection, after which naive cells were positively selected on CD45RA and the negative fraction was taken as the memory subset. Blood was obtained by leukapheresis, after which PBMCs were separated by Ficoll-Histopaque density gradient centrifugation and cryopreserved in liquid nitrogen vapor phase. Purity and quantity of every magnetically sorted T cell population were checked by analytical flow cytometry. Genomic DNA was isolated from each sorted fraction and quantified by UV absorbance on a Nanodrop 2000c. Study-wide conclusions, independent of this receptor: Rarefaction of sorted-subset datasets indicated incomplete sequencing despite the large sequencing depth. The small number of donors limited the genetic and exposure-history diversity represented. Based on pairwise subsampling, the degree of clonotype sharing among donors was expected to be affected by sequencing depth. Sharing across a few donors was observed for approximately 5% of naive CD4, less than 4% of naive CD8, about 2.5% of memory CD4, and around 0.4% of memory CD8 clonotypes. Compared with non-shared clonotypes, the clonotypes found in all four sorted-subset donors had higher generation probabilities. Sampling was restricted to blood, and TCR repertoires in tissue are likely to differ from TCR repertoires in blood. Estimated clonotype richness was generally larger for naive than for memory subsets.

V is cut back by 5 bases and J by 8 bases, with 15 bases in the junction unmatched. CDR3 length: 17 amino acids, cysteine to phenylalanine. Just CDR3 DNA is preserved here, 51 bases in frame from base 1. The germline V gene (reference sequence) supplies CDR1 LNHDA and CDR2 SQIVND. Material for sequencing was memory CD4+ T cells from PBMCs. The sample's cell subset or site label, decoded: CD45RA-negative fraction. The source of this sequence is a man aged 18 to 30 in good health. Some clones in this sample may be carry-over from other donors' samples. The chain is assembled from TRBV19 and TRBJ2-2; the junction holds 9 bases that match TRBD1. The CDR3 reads CASSAGQGGRIRGELFF. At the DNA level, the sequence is TGTGCCAGTAGTGCGGGACAGGGAGGAAGGATAAGGGGGGAGCTGTTTTTT.